These 27 T cell receptor beta chains were all obtained from the same sample, sequenced in a study of Graves' ophthalmopathy and Graves' hyperthyroidism. Amplified material comprised TCR beta CDR3 regions derived from RNA transcripts. The authors performed first-round RT-PCR with HTBI primers and then a second-round multiplex PCR. TCRdb called the multiplex PCR reads again in MiXCR, with one record for every CDR3 protein. Among around 600,000 distinct CDR3 sequences listed, about 40% were seen once. Sequencing used peripheral blood. The origin of the receptors is an adult man with Graves' ophthalmopathy.

Comments on this clonotype: This could be a read error, since a much larger clone is one nucleotide away. This chain links TRBV7-2 with TRBJ2-2; D might be TRBD1 or TRBD2, each matching 6 bases. There are 15 residues in the CDR3. From germline, CDR1 is SGHTA and CDR2 FQGNSA. For the CDR3, the DNA is TGTGCCATCAGTACCCGGGACAAAAACACCGGGGGGCTGTTTTTT. As protein: CAISTRDKNTGGLFF.

This clonotype was seen at least ten times. This rearrangement joins TRBV19 to TRBJ1-1; 7 bases are shared with TRBD1. CDR1 LNHDA and CDR2 SQIVND come from the germline V gene (reference sequence). With V trimmed by 7 bases and J by 4 bases, 9 bases remained unmatched. The CDR3 is 14 residues long. The DNA of the CDR3 is TGTGCCAGTACCACAAGACCAGGGGGCACTGAAGCTTTCTTT. Residues: CASTTRPGGTEAFF.

Comment on this clonotype: Possible read error: a much larger clone is one base away. This CDR3 fails to terminate in the conserved phenylalanine or tryptophan, so it likely reflects a read error. The chain carries TRBV7-2 and TRBJ1-1; possibly TRBD1 for D (5 bases). Germline CDR1 is SGHTA and CDR2 is FQGNSA. The V gene lost 6 bases and the J gene lost 7 bases, with 18 bases spanning the gap. The CDR3 runs 14 residues. As DNA, the CDR3 is TGTGCCAGCAGTTACGTACAGGCTCGGAATGAAGCTTTCTCT. Translation gives CASSYVQARNEAFS.

This clonotype has a count of ten or more. The chain recombines TRBV9 with TRBJ2-7; 9 nucleotides agree with TRBD1. The length of the CDR3 is 15 residues. Germline CDR1 SGDLS, CDR2 YYNGEE. Trimming cost V 3 bases and J 9 bases; bases outside gene matches: 13. The CDR3 sequence: CASSASGTGSAAQYF. As DNA, the CDR3 is TGTGCCAGCAGCGCCTCCGGGACAGGGTCTGCGGCGCAGTACTTC.

A word on this clonotype: A much larger clone lies a single base off, so this may be a read error. This chain links TRBV2 with TRBJ2-7; TRBD2 matches at 15 bases. CDR3 length equals 17 residues. The J segment lost 4 bases and the V segment lost 7 bases, leaving 11 bases of the junction unmatched. The germline V gene has CDR1 SNHLY and CDR2 FYNNEI. The CDR3 nucleotides are TGTGCCAGCACCCGCGGACTAGCGGGGGGGCAAGAGTACGAGCAGTACTTC. This codes for CASTRGLAGGQEYEQYF.

This clonotype was seen only a few times. The chain uses TRBV6-5 and TRBJ1-1; D is perhaps TRBD1 (5 bases). Trimming pared 7 bases from V and 11 bases from J, leaving 14 bases between. The germline V gene has CDR1 MNHEY and CDR2 SVGAGI. CDR3 length equals 11 residues. In DNA, the CDR3 is TGTGCCAGCATTCTCCTCGGGACCGCTTTCTTT. Its translation: CASILLGTAFF.

A single count supports this clonotype. This rearrangement joins TRBV2 to TRBJ1-2; TRBD1 aligns across 8 bases. The CDR3 has 14 amino acids. The germline V gene has CDR1 SNHLY and CDR2 FYNNEI. The V segment lost 9 bases and the J segment 2 bases; nucleotides outside the gene matches: 8. Here the CDR3 reads CASRGQGSNYGYTF. CDR3 coding DNA: TGTGCCAGTAGAGGACAGGGATCGAACTATGGCTACACCTTC.

The CDR3: CASSLVSHLGNTIYF. Here the CDR3 DNA reads TGTGCCAGCAGCTTAGTTTCGCATCTTGGAAACACCATATATTTT. The gene calls are TRBV7-3 and TRBJ1-3; no clear D gene. The CDR3 sequence is 15 residues long. V lost 2 bases and J 3 bases, leaving 11 bases between the germline ends. Germline loops: CDR1 SGHTA, CDR2 FQGTGA.

With regard to this clonotype: At one boundary the junction diverges from the germline segment, which might be a read error. The chain is built from TRBV10-3 and TRBJ1-1, with D possibly being TRBD1 (5 bases). This CDR3 comprises 14 residues. Germline CDR1 and CDR2: ENHRY and SYGVKD. The CDR3 coding sequence is TGTGCCAGCAGTTACTCCGGGGGTTGGGATGAAGCTTTCTTT. Its protein product is CASSYSGGWDEAFF.

This clonotype was counted at least ten times. The chain is built from TRBV10-3 and TRBJ1-1, with D tentatively TRBD1 (5 bases). The CDR3 runs to 13 residues. Trimming shortened V by 4 bases and J by 4 bases, and 10 bases separated the two germline ends. Germline lookup yields CDR1 ENHRY and CDR2 SYGVKD. The CDR3 DNA follows: TGTGCCATCAGTGTAGAAGGGGCCACTGAAGCTTTCTTT. This sequence encodes CAISVEGATEAFF.

This clonotype was detected a few times. The chain couples TRBV7-8 to TRBJ1-1; D call uncertain. Germline loops: CDR1 SGHVS, CDR2 FQNEAQ. Trimming cost V 1 base and J 3 bases, with 6 bases left between them. The CDR3 spans 13 residues. The CDR3: CASSLEADTEAFF. The CDR3 nucleotides are TGTGCCAGCAGCTTAGAAGCAGACACTGAAGCTTTCTTT.

The chain uses TRBV2 and TRBJ1-2; TRBD1 is a possible D gene (6 bases). There are 14 residues in the CDR3. The germline V gene has CDR1 SNHLY and CDR2 FYNNEI. Trimming left V 5 bases short and J 8 bases short, with 18 bases between. The CDR3 loop reads CASSFRGQYDGYTF. The CDR3 DNA reads TGTGCCAGCAGTTTCCGGGGGCAATATGACGGCTACACCTTC. Using reference TRBV2 and TRBJ1-2 for the parts outside the CDR3, the full variable domain is EPEVTQTPSHQVTQMGQEVILRCVPISNHLYFYWYRQILGQKVEFLVSFYNNEISEKSEIFDDQFSVERPDGSNFTLKIRSTKLEDSAMYFCASSFRGQYDGYTFGSGTRLTVV.

This clonotype was observed a few times. The V gene is TRBV6-1, the J gene TRBJ1-4, with D hard to call. Germline-derived CDR1 and CDR2 are MNHNS and SASEGT. The CDR3 sequence is 15 residues long. V was clipped by 3 bases and J by 5 bases, with 13 bases between them. Here the CDR3 reads CASSDARGLNEKLFF. For the CDR3, the DNA is TGTGCCAGCAGTGACGCCCGGGGATTGAATGAAAAACTGTTTTTT.

This clonotype has ten or more counts. The chain combines TRBV20-1 with TRBJ1-1; 8 bases fit TRBD1. The V and J ends lost 7 bases and 6 bases, in that order; junction bases with no gene match: 10. CDR1 is DFQATT and CDR2 is SNEGSKA in the germline V gene (reference sequence). The CDR3 consists of 13 residues. CDR3 bases: TGCAGTGTGACGGGACAGGCCGACGCTGAAGCTTTCTTT. Amino acid sequence: CSVTGQADAEAFF.

This clonotype has only a few counts. The rearrangement links TRBV12-3 or TRBV12-4 to TRBJ1-3; D uncertain. Trimming removed 5 bases from V and 0 bases from J, with 11 bases in between. The CDR3 extends over 15 amino acids. CDR3 sequence (DNA): TGTGCCAGCAGTCGCAGGCTTTCCTCTGGAAACACCATATATTTT. As protein: CASSRRLSSGNTIYF.

This clonotype was counted only a few times. The chain has TRBV4-2 and TRBJ1-1; 8 bases fit TRBD1. From germline, CDR1 is LGHNA and CDR2 YNFKEQ. Losses at the gene ends were 5 bases for V and 1 base for J; bases not matched to a gene: 9. This CDR3 comprises 16 residues. CDR3 coding DNA: TGTGCCAGCAGCGGCTCACGGACAGGGTGGAACACTGAAGCTTTCTTT. Its translation: CASSGSRTGWNTEAFF.

The rearrangement links TRBV10-3 to TRBJ1-1, with D perhaps TRBD1 (5 bases). In germline, CDR1 is ENHRY, CDR2 SYGVKD. This CDR3 comprises 15 residues. The CDR3 is CATETVGAGSTEAFF. CDR3 DNA sequence: TGTGCTACGGAGACCGTCGGGGCAGGGAGCACTGAAGCTTTCTTT.

The chain combines TRBV2 with TRBJ1-5, with no clear D. The germline V and J ends were trimmed by 8 bases and 0 bases, with 14 bases remaining between them. The CDR3 has 15 residues. The V gene's germline CDR1 is SNHLY and CDR2 FYNNEI. The CDR3 DNA follows: TGTGCCAGCTCGAAGAGCCAGGATAGCAATCAGCCCCAGCATTTT. It specifies CASSKSQDSNQPQHF.

This clonotype was picked up many times. This chain uses TRBV4-1 with TRBJ1-4; possibly TRBD1 for D (6 bases). Germline V CDR1 and CDR2: MGHRA, YSYEKL. CDR3 length: 15 amino acids. V lost 0 bases and J 5 bases, leaving 10 bases between the germline ends. The CDR3 coding sequence is TGCGCCAGCAGCCAAGATCGTCAGGGGAATGAAAAACTGTTTTTT. This translates into CASSQDRQGNEKLFF.

V is TRBV11-2 and J is TRBJ1-2, with 9 nucleotides matching TRBD1. Per germline, CDR1 SGHAT and CDR2 FQNNGV. The CDR3 length is 14 residues. V lost 4 bases and J lost 8; bases outside the gene matches: 8. The CDR3 DNA is TGTGCCAGCAGCTCTGACAGGGGGAATTTCGGCTACACCTTC. It is translated as CASSSDRGNFGYTF.

This clonotype appeared once. The chain combines TRBV25-1 with TRBJ1-4, with D possibly matching TRBD1 (6 bases). Per germline, CDR1 MGHDK and CDR2 SYGVNS. Between the trimmed V and J ends, which lost 4 bases and 8 bases, there was a span of 17 bases. The CDR3 contains 15 residues. CDR3 region: CASSGLAGHPEKLFF. In DNA, the CDR3 is TGTGCCAGCAGTGGGCTAGCGGGACATCCGGAAAAACTGTTTTTT. The full variable domain, completed using reference TRBV25-1 and TRBJ1-4, is EADIYQTPRYLVIGTGKKITLECSQTMGHDKMYWYQQDPGMELHLIHYSYGVNSTEKGDLSSESTVSRIRTEHFPLTLESARPSHTSQYLCASSGLAGHPEKLFFGSGTQLSVL.

The chain joins TRBV2 to TRBJ2-5, with 12 nucleotides matching TRBD2. V gave up 6 bases and J gave up 6 bases; unmatched junction bases: 11. The CDR3 is made up of 16 amino acids. CDR1 SNHLY and CDR2 FYNNEI come from the germline V gene. CDR3 sequence: CASSLAGGGVEKTQYF. CDR3 nucleotide sequence: TGTGCCAGCAGCCTAGCGGGGGGGGGCGTCGAGAAGACCCAGTACTTC.

This clonotype was seen a handful of times. CDR3 DNA sequence: TGCGCCAGCAGCTTGATCGGGGGGTCTAATGAAAAACTGTTTTTT. Residues: CASSLIGGSNEKLFF. The chain links TRBV5-1 to TRBJ1-4; a weak D match, TRBD1 (5 bases). This CDR3 region has 15 residues. From germline, CDR1 is SGHRS and CDR2 YFSETQ. V was trimmed by 1 base and J by 3 bases, leaving 10 bases between them.

This chain connects TRBV7-9 to TRBJ1-2; a weak D match, TRBD1 (5 bases). Trimming removed 5 bases at V and 7 bases at J, with 14 bases between. Germline loops: CDR1 SEHNR, CDR2 FQNEAQ (reference sequence). CDR3 length: 13 amino acids. In DNA form, the CDR3 reads TGTGCCAGCAGCGACCCGGCAGGGTCTGGCTACACCTTC. Amino acid sequence: CASSDPAGSGYTF.

This clonotype was seen many times. The genes are TRBV20-1 and TRBJ2-5; D remains unclear. The CDR3 loop spans 14 amino acids. With 6 bases removed from V and 1 base from J, the gap between germline ends came to 15 bases. Germline CDR1 and CDR2: DFQATT and SNEGSKA (reference sequence). The CDR3 DNA follows: TGCAGTGCGACCCGCGCGTTTCCCCAAGAGACCCAGTACTTC. It encodes CSATRAFPQETQYF.

Concerning this clonotype itself: One junction end disagrees with the germline gene, perhaps due to a read error. The J gene is TRBJ1-4, the V gene TRBV7-9; perhaps TRBD1 as D (6 bases). This CDR3 is 16 amino acids long. Germline CDR1 is SEHNR and CDR2 is FQNEAQ (reference sequence). The CDR3 loop is CASNLVAGTINEKLFF. For the CDR3, the DNA is TGTGCCAGCAACTTAGTGGCGGGGACAATTAATGAAAAACTGTTTTTT. Looking up the rest from reference TRBV7-9 and TRBJ1-4 gives the full variable domain: DTGVSQNPRHKITKRGQNVTFRCDPISEHNRLYWYRQTLGQGPEFLTYFQNEAQLEKSRLLSDRFSAERPKGSFSTLEIQRTEQGDSAMYLCASNLVAGTINEKLFFGSGTQLSVL.

This clonotype was picked up a small number of times. This chain connects TRBV25-1 to TRBJ2-7, with unresolved D. Germline values: CDR1 MGHDK, CDR2 SYGVNS. This CDR3 has 16 residues. Trimming stripped 2 bases from V and 0 bases from J, with 14 bases between. CDR3 protein: CASSEEAETLSYEQYF. The CDR3 DNA reads as TGTGCCAGCAGTGAAGAGGCTGAGACACTCTCCTACGAGCAGTACTTC.